This TCR beta chain was observed in a study of shared clonotypes between healthy human individuals. Overall study findings and caveats: Estimated richness was generally greater in naive than memory subsets.

CD8 cells regarded as naive lacked CD45RO, were positively chosen for CCR7, and omitted terminally differentiated effector memory CD45RA+ cells. None of the donors, who were healthy HIV-negative adults, had recently had acute infections or vaccinations. A remark on this clone: Its antigen is currently unknown.

Sequenced by immunoSEQ multiplex PCR; TCRdb stores in-frame clones only, minus some. The sample has 630,000 or so clones; roughly 98% are singletons. The V and J ends lost 5 bases and 0 bases, in that order; junction bases with no gene match: 5. CDR1 and CDR2 from the germline V gene are LNHDA and SQIVND (reference sequence). This CDR3 contains 15 residues. The source is a man in his thirties or forties in good health. Source material: naive CD8+ T cells sorted from blood. The genes are TRBV19 and TRBJ2-5; 8 bases line up with TRBD1. The CDR3 region is CASSGRDRYQETQYF. The CDR3 nucleotides are TGTGCCAGTAGTGGACGGGACAGGTACCAAGAGACCCAGTACTTC.